A selection of T cell receptor beta chains follows, all from one sample in a study of blood T cell repertoires in COVID-19. TCRdb's copy holds only in-frame clones and misses some; the assay was immunoSEQ multiplex PCR. The sample consists of approximately 61,000 clones, about 90% of them appearing once. Sequences were obtained from peripheral blood. These receptors were collected from a human donor in a cohort sampled during active COVID-19. The CDR3 runs from the conserved cysteine through the conserved F or W. D genes are given only for firm matches. A row's size may be missing; if present it is once, few, many or a size class.

J	D	V	size	CDR3	DNA
TRBJ2-1	TRBD1	TRBV3-1/TRBV3-2	-	CASSLQGWENEQFF	TGTGCCAGCAGCTTACAGGGGTGGGAGAATGAGCAGTTCTTC
TRBJ2-7	-	TRBV7-9	few	CASTGGGRSYEQYF	TGTGCCAGCACCGGGGGAGGTCGGTCCTACGAGCAGTACTTC
TRBJ2-4	TRBD2	TRBV11-2	-	CASSPDTGGNIQYF	TGTGCCAGCAGCCCGGATACGGGAGGAAACATTCAGTACTTC
TRBJ2-3	-	TRBV27	-	CASSFQGGSTDTQYF	TGTGCCAGCTCGTTCCAAGGCGGGAGCACAGATACGCAGTATTTT
TRBJ2-2	-	TRBV11-2	-	CASSFFNTGELFF	TGTGCCAGCAGCTTCTTTAACACCGGGGAGCTGTTTTTT
TRBJ2-1	TRBD2	TRBV5-1	once	CASSLEGLAYNEQFF	TGCGCCAGCAGCTTGGAGGGACTAGCCTACAATGAGCAGTTCTTC
TRBJ2-5	-	TRBV5-6	-	CASSRPEFETQYF	TGTGCCAGCAGCCGGCCGGAGTTCGAGACCCAGTACTTC
TRBJ2-5	-	TRBV11-3	-	CASSVGQTGETQYF	TGTGCCAGCAGCGTAGGACAGACTGGGGAGACCCAGTACTTC
TRBJ2-5	-	TRBV5-1	-	CASSLTVNQETQYF	TGCGCCAGCAGCCTGACAGTGAACCAAGAGACCCAGTACTTC
TRBJ2-1	-	TRBV11-2	-	CASSPRGGSLVGNEQFF	TGTGCCAGCAGCCCAAGGGGGGGGAGCCTAGTGGGCAATGAGCAGTTCTTC
TRBJ2-5	-	TRBV6-5	-	CASRSIGAGQETQYF	TGTGCCAGCAGGAGCATAGGGGCAGGACAAGAGACCCAGTACTTC
TRBJ1-4	-	TRBV6-5	-	CASSPGTREKLFF	TGTGCCAGCAGCCCCGGGACACGTGAAAAACTGTTTTTT
TRBJ1-1	-	TRBV12-3/TRBV12-4	-	CASSPLSEAFF	TGTGCCAGCAGTCCCCTATCGGAAGCTTTCTTT
TRBJ2-1	TRBD2	TRBV14	-	CASSPPGLAGGREQFF	TGTGCCAGCAGCCCCCCGGGACTAGCGGGAGGAAGGGAGCAGTTCTTC
TRBJ1-6	-	TRBV7-2	-	CASSLSPQSPLHF	TGTGCCAGCAGCTTGTCCCCCCAATCACCCCTCCACTTT
TRBJ2-1	TRBD2	TRBV24-1	-	CATSDFGRASYNEQFF	TGTGCCACCAGTGATTTTGGGAGGGCCTCCTACAATGAGCAGTTCTTC
TRBJ1-5	TRBD1	TRBV6-5	-	CASSSAGTGFRQPQHF	TGTGCCAGCAGTTCCGCCGGGACAGGGTTTAGGCAGCCCCAGCATTTT
TRBJ2-6	-	TRBV28	-	CASSPQGSGANVLTF	TGTGCCAGCAGTCCGCAGGGCTCTGGGGCCAACGTCCTGACTTTC
TRBJ2-1	-	TRBV6-1	-	CASSEVMIGQFF	TGTGCCAGCAGTGAAGTAATGATCGGGCAGTTCTTC
TRBJ1-1	-	TRBV6-5	-	CASKQNTEAFF	TGTGCCAGCAAGCAAAACACTGAAGCTTTCTTT
TRBJ2-5	TRBD1	TRBV18	-	CASSLGQGETQYF	TGTGCCAGCTCACTCGGACAGGGGGAGACCCAGTACTTC
TRBJ2-3	TRBD2	TRBV9	-	CASSVVASGNTQYF	TGTGCCAGCAGCGTAGTGGCTAGCGGGAATACGCAGTATTTT
TRBJ1-2	-	TRBV29-1	few	CSVPKEADGYTF	TGCAGCGTTCCTAAGGAGGCGGATGGCTACACCTTC
TRBJ2-7	-	TRBV27	-	CASSTHRAKQYF	TGTGCCAGCAGTACCCACAGGGCCAAGCAGTACTTC
TRBJ2-7	TRBD2	TRBV13	-	CASSSGLASSYEQYF	TGTGCCAGCAGCTCGGGACTAGCGTCTTCCTACGAGCAGTACTTC
TRBJ1-4	-	TRBV27	-	CASSLARSRTRGREGKLFF	TGTGCCAGCAGTTTAGCAAGGAGCAGGACCCGAGGCCGGGAGGGAAAACTGTTTTTT
TRBJ1-1	TRBD1	TRBV6-5	few	CASSPGTVSEAFF	TGTGCCAGCAGTCCCGGGACAGTTTCTGAAGCTTTCTTT
TRBJ2-5	-	TRBV7-9	once	CASSTTRETQYF	TGTGCCAGCAGCACAACCCGTGAGACCCAGTACTTC
TRBJ2-7	TRBD1	TRBV5-1	-	CASRLGTGISYEQYF	TGCGCCAGCAGATTAGGGACAGGCATCTCCTACGAGCAGTACTTC
TRBJ1-6	-	TRBV5-6	-	CASSLARLPNSPLHF	TGTGCCAGCAGCTTGGCTCGGTTGCCTAATTCACCCCTCCACTTT
TRBJ2-1	-	TRBV2	-	CASEKAHSSYNEQFF	TGTGCCAGCGAAAAAGCCCACAGCTCCTACAATGAGCAGTTCTTC
TRBJ1-5	TRBD1	TRBV9	-	CASSVAGTADQPQHF	TGTGCCAGCAGCGTAGCCGGGACAGCTGATCAGCCCCAGCATTTT
TRBJ2-7	-	TRBV6-1	-	CASSEGAGNPYEQYF	TGTGCCAGCAGTGAAGGGGCAGGGAATCCCTACGAGCAGTACTTC
TRBJ1-1	-	TRBV19	-	CASQNPGGANTEAFF	TGTGCCAGCCAAAACCCGGGAGGGGCGAACACTGAAGCTTTCTTT
TRBJ1-2	-	TRBV28	once	CASRVYNYGYTF	TGTGCCAGCAGGGTCTACAACTATGGCTACACCTTC
TRBJ2-4	-	TRBV11-3	once	CASSLMAGKNIQYF	TGTGCCAGCAGCTTAATGGCAGGGAAAAACATTCAGTACTTC
TRBJ1-6	TRBD1	TRBV6-2/TRBV6-3	-	CASSYQTGEGSPLHF	TGTGCCAGCAGTTACCAGACAGGGGAAGGCTCACCCCTCCACTTT
TRBJ1-6	-	TRBV15	-	CATSRPRPGANSPLHF	TGTGCCACCAGCAGACCTCGGCCAGGGGCTAATTCACCCCTCCACTTT
TRBJ1-6	TRBD1	TRBV7-6	-	CASSQGQGVNSPLHF	TGTGCCAGCAGCCAAGGACAGGGTGTGAATTCACCCCTCCACTTT
TRBJ1-1	TRBD1	TRBV10-1	few	CAASTGVILLNTEAFF	TGCGCCGCCTCGACAGGGGTCATCCTACTTAACACTGAAGCTTTCTTT
TRBJ2-1	-	TRBV7-2	-	CASSRRRSGEQFF	TGTGCCAGCAGCCGTCGTCGGTCCGGGGAGCAGTTCTTC
TRBJ2-1	-	TRBV27	-	CASTGRDSYNEQFF	TGTGCCAGCACGGGGCGGGATAGCTACAATGAGCAGTTCTTC
TRBJ2-2	TRBD2	TRBV5-1	-	CASSTGLAGGGTGELFF	TGCGCCAGCAGCACGGGACTAGCGGGAGGAGGGACCGGGGAGCTGTTTTTT
TRBJ1-5	-	TRBV19	-	CATGGYGGQPQHF	TGTGCTACCGGCGGTTACGGGGGTCAGCCCCAGCATTTT
TRBJ1-4	-	TRBV3-1/TRBV3-2	-	CASSQFGVGEKLFF	TGTGCCAGCAGCCAGTTCGGGGTCGGTGAAAAACTGTTTTTT
TRBJ2-4	-	TRBV7-8	-	CASSFLSFSAKNIQYF	TGTGCCAGCAGCTTTTTATCCTTCTCGGCCAAAAACATTCAGTACTTC
TRBJ1-5	-	TRBV5-8	-	CASSPGRVRNQPQHF	TGTGCCAGCAGCCCTGGGAGGGTGAGAAATCAGCCCCAGCATTTT
TRBJ2-5	TRBD1	TRBV6-5	-	CASTPRQGKGDF	TGTGCCAGCACCCCGAGACAGGGAAAGGGCGACTTC
TRBJ1-3	-	TRBV4-2	few	CASSREPRSSGNTIYF	TGTGCCAGCAGCCGAGAGCCCCGGAGCTCTGGAAACACCATATATTTT
TRBJ2-7	-	TRBV9	-	CASSVATGAAYEQYF	TGTGCCAGCAGCGTAGCTACTGGGGCCGCCTACGAGCAGTACTTC
TRBJ1-2	-	TRBV3-1/TRBV3-2	-	CASSHLGGPGYTF	TGTGCCAGCAGCCACCTCGGAGGGCCAGGCTACACCTTC
TRBJ1-1	-	TRBV2	-	CASGKQGGGTEAFF	TGTGCCAGCGGCAAACAGGGTGGAGGTACTGAAGCTTTCTTT
TRBJ1-2	-	TRBV11-2	-	CASSSPRVPNYGYTF	TGTGCCAGCAGCTCCCCCCGGGTCCCCAACTACGGCTACACCTTC
TRBJ1-5	TRBD1	TRBV18	once	CASSPEGTGGVRNQPQHF	TGTGCCAGCTCACCGGAAGGGACAGGGGGCGTTCGCAATCAGCCCCAGCATTTT
TRBJ1-5	TRBD1	TRBV30	many	CACSRTGNGQPQHF	TGTGCCTGTAGTAGGACAGGGAATGGTCAGCCCCAGCATTTT
TRBJ2-1	-	TRBV12-1	-	CASSTRLAQYNEQFF	TGTGCCAGCAGCACCCGACTAGCCCAGTACAATGAGCAGTTCTTC
TRBJ2-1	-	TRBV19	once	CASSTFSSASSYNEQFF	TGTGCCAGTAGTACCTTTTCTAGCGCCAGCTCCTACAATGAGCAGTTCTTC
TRBJ2-7	TRBD1	TRBV7-9	few	CASSETGGYYEQYF	TGTGCCAGCAGCGAGACAGGGGGCTACTACGAGCAGTACTTC